This TCR beta chain was recorded in a study of technical replicates of blood from a few donors. CDR1 is SGHAT and CDR2 is FQDESV in the germline V gene (reference sequence). There are 15 residues in the CDR3. V gave up 7 bases and J gave up 8 bases; unmatched junction bases: 11. Data came from immunoSEQ multiplex PCR; TCRdb stores just in-frame clones and leaves some out. The sample has over 80,000 clones; approximately 96% are singletons. The rearrangement joins TRBV11-1 to TRBJ1-4; the match to TRBD1 covers 9 bases. Material for sequencing was T cells isolated from PBMCs. This clonotype originated in a human donor in good health. CDR3 DNA: TGTGCCAGCACACCCCGGACAGGGGCAAAAGAAAAACTGTTTTTT. It yields the protein CASTPRTGAKEKLFF.